This T cell receptor (beta chain) originates from a study of cytomegalovirus exposure and HLA in healthy donors. The CDR3 is made up of 15 amino acids. The V gene end was trimmed by 4 bases and the J gene end by 7 bases; junction bases not matched to a gene: 11. The germline V gene has CDR1 SGHTS and CDR2 YDEGEE. This clone was seen just once. Primers: 60 Vbeta forward and 13 Jbeta reverse. The data were produced by immunoSEQ multiplex PCR, yet TCRdb's version contains in-frame clones alone and is incomplete. The sample has about 110,000 clones, 69% seen once. Source material: PBMCs. The chain recombines TRBV5-8 with TRBJ2-1; 7 positions agree with TRBD1. The receptor was isolated from a young man in good health and CMV-seronegative. CDR3 sequence: CASSALQGLRNEQFF. The CDR3 region has the DNA TGTGCCAGCAGCGCACTACAGGGGCTGAGGAATGAGCAGTTCTTC. The variable domain in full, with the rest retrieved from reference TRBV5-8 and TRBJ2-1, is EAGVTQSPTHLIKTRGQQATLRCSPISGHTSVYWYQQALGLGLQFLLWYDEGEERNRGNFPPRFSGRQFPNYSSELNVNALELEDSALYLCASSALQGLRNEQFFGPGTRLTVL.